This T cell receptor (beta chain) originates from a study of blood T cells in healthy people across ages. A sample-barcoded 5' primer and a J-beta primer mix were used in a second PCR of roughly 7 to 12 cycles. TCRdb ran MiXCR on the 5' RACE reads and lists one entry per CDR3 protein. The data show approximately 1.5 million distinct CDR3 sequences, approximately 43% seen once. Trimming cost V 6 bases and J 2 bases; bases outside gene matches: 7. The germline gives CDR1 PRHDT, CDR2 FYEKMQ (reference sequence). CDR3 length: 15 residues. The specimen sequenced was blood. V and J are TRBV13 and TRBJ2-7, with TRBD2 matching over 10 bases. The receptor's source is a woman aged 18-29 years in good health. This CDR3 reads CASRRGLAATYEQYF. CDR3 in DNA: TGTGCCAGCAGGCGAGGACTAGCGGCAACCTACGAGCAGTACTTC.